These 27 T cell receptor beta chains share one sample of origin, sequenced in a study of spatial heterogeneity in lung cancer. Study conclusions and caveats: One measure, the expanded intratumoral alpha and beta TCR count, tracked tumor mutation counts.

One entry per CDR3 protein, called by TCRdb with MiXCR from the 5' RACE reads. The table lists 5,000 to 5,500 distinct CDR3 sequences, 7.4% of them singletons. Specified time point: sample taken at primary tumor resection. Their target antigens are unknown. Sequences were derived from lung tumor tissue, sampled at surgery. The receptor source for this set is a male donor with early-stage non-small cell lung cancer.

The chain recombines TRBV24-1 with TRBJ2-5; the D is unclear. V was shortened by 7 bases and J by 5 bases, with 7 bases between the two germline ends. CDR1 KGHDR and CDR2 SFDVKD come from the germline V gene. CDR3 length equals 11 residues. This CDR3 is CATSVGETQYF. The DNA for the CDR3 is TGTGCCACCAGCGTTGGGGAGACCCAGTACTTC.

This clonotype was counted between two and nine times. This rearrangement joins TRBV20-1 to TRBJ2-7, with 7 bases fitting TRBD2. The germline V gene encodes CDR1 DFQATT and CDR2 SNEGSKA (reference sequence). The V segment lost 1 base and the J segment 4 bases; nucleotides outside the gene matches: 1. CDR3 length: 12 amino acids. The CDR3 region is CSARGEGYEQYF. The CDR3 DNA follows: TGCAGTGCTAGAGGGGAGGGGTACGAGCAGTACTTC.

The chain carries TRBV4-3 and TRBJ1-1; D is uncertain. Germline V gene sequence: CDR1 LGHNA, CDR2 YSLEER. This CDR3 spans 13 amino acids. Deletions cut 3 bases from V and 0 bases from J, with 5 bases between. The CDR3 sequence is CASSQIMNTEAFF. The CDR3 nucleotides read TGCGCCAGCAGCCAGATTATGAACACTGAAGCTTTCTTT.

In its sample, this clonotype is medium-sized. The CDR3 bases are TGTGCCAGCAGGACTTACAGGGACAATGAGCAGTTCTTC. Translated: CASRTYRDNEQFF. V and J are TRBV6-2 or TRBV6-3 and TRBJ2-1; possible D gene TRBD1, 6 bases. Trimming took off 6 bases at V and 5 bases at J, with 11 bases between the two ends. This CDR3 has 13 residues. The germline V gene has CDR1 MNHEY and CDR2 SVGEGT.

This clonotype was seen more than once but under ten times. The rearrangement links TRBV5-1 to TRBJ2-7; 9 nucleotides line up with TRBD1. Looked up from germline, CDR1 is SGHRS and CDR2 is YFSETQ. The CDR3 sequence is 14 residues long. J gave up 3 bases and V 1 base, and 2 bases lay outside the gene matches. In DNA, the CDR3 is TGCGCCAGCAGCTTGTCGACAGGGGGCTACGAGCAGTACTTC. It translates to CASSLSTGGYEQYF.

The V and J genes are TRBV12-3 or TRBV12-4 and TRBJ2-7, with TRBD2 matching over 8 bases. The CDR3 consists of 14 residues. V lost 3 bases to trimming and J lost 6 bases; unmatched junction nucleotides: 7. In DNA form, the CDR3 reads TGTGCCAGCAGTTTTTCCGCGGGAGGCGGCGAGCAGTACTTC. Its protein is CASSFSAGGGEQYF.

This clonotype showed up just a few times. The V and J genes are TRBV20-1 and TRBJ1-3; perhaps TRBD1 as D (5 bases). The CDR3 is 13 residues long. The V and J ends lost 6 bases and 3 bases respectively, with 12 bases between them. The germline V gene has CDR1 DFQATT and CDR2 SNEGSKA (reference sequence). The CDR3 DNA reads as TGCAGTGCCGCCGGGACTAGTGGAAACACCATATATTTT. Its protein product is CSAAGTSGNTIYF.

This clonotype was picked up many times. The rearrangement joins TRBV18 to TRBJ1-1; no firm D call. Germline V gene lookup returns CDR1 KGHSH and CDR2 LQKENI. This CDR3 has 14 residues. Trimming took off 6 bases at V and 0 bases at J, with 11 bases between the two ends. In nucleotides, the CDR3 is TGTGCCAGCTCGCAGACATACCTGAACACTGAAGCTTTCTTT. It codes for CASSQTYLNTEAFF.

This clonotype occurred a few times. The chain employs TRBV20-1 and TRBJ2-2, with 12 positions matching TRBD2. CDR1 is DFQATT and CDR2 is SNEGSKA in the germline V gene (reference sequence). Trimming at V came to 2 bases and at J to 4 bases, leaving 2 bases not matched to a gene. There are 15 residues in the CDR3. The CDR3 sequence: CSARTSGRTTGELFF. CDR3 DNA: TGCAGTGCTAGAACTAGCGGGAGGACCACCGGGGAGCTGTTTTTT.

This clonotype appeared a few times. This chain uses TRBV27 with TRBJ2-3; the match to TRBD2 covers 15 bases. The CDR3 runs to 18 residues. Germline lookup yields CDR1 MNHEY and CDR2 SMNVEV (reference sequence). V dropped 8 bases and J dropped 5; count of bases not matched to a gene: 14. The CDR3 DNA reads TGTGCCAGCCGCCGAAAAGGGACTAGCGGGAGGTGGTTAGATACGCAGTATTTT. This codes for CASRRKGTSGRWLDTQYF.

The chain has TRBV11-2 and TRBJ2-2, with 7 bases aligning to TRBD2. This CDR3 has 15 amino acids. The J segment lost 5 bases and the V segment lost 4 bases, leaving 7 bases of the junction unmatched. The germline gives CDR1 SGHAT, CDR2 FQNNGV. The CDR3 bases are TGTGCCAGCAGCTCGGGGACTACTAGTACCGGGGAGCTGTTTTTT. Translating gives CASSSGTTSTGELFF. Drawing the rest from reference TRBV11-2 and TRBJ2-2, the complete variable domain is EAGVAQSPRYKIIEKRQSVAFWCNPISGHATLYWYQQILGQGPKLLIQFQNNGVVDDSQLPKDRFSAERLKGVDSTLKIQPAKLEDSAVYLCASSSGTTSTGELFFGEGSRLTVL.

CDR3 loop: CAALDSNTGELFF. The CDR3 nucleotides are TGTGCCGCACTAGACTCGAACACCGGGGAGCTGTTTTTT. This chain connects TRBV28 to TRBJ2-2; a possible D gene is TRBD2 (5 bases). Per the germline V gene, CDR1 is MDHEN and CDR2 is SYDVKM. CDR3 length: 13 residues. V was shortened by 11 bases and J by 0 bases, with 10 bases between the two germline ends.

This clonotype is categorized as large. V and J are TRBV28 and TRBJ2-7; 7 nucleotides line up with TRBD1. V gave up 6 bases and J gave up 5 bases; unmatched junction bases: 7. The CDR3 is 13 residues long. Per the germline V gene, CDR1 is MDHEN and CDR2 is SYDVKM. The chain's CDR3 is CASRPDRVDEQYF. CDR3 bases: TGTGCCAGCAGACCTGACAGGGTCGACGAGCAGTACTTC.

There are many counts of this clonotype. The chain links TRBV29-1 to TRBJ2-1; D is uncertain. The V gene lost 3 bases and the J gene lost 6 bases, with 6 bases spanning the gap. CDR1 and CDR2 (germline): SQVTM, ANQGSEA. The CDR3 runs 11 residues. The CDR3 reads CSVDSGNEQFF. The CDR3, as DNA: TGCAGCGTTGACTCCGGCAATGAGCAGTTCTTC.

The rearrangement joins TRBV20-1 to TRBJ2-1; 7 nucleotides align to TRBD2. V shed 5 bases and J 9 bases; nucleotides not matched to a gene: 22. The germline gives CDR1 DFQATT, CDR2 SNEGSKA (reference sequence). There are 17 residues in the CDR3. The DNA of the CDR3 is TGCAGTGCTCGAAGGTCGGGGTTTGACGCGGGAGATTTTGAGCAGTTCTTC. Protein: CSARRSGFDAGDFEQFF.

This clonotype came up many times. For the CDR3, the DNA is TGTGCCAGCAGCCCTGGGACACAGGAGCTGTTTTTT. As protein: CASSPGTQELFF. This sequence joins TRBV7-6 and TRBJ2-2; tentative D call: TRBD1 (6 bases). The CDR3 is 12 amino acids. Trimming left V 5 bases short and J 10 bases short, with 11 bases between. Germline V lookup: CDR1 SGHVS, CDR2 FNYEAQ.

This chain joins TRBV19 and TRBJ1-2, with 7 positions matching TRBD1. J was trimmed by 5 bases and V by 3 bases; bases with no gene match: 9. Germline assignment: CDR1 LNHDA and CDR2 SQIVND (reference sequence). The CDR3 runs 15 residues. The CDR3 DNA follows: TGTGCCAGTAGTATGCAAGGGGGCGCAGGGTATGGCTACACCTTC. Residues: CASSMQGGAGYGYTF.

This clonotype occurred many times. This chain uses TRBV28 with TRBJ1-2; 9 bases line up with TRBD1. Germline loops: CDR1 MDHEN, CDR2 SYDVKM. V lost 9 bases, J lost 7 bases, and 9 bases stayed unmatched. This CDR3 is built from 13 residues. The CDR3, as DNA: TGTGCCAGTCAAGGGACAGGGATGTTTGGCTACACCTTC. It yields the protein CASQGTGMFGYTF.

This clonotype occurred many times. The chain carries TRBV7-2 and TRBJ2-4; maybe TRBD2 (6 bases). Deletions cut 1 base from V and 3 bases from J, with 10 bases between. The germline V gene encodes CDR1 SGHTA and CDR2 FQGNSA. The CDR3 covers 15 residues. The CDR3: CASSLDGGGKNIQYF. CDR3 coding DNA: TGTGCCAGCAGCTTAGATGGGGGAGGCAAAAACATTCAGTACTTC.

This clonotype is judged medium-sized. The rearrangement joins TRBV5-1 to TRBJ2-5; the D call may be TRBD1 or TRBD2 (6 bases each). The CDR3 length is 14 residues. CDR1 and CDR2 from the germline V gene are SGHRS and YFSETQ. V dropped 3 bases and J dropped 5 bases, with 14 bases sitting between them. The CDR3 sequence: CASSYGGPGETQYF. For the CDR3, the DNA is TGCGCCAGCAGCTACGGGGGCCCAGGGGAGACCCAGTACTTC.

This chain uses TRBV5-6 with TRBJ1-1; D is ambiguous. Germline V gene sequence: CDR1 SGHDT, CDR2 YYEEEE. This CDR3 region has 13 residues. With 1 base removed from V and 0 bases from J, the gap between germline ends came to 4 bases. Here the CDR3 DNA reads TGTGCCAGCAGCTTGTACGTGAACACTGAAGCTTTCTTT. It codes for CASSLYVNTEAFF.

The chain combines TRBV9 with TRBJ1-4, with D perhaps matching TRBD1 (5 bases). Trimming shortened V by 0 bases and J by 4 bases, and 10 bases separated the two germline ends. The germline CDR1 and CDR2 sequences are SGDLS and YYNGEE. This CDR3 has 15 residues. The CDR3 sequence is CASSVGFRDNEKLFF. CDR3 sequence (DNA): TGTGCCAGCAGCGTAGGCTTCAGGGATAATGAAAAACTGTTTTTT.

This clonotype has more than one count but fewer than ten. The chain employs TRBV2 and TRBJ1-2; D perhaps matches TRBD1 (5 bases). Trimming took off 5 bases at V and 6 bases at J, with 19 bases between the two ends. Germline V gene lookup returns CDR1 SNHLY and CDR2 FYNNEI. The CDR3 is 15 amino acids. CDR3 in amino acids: CASSLWGSGVDGYTF. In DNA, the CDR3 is TGTGCCAGCAGTCTGTGGGGGTCTGGGGTTGATGGCTACACCTTC.

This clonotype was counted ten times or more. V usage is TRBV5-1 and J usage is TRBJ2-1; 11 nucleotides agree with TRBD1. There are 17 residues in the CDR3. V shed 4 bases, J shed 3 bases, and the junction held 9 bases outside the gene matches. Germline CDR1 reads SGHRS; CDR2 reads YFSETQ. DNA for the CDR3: TGCGCCAGCAGCGGGTCTCAGGGGACAGGGGGCTACAATGAGCAGTTCTTC. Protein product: CASSGSQGTGGYNEQFF.

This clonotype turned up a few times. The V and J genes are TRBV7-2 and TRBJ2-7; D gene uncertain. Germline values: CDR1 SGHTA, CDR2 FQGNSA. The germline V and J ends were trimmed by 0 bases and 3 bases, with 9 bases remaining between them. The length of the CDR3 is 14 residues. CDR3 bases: TGTGCCAGCAGCTTAGCGGCACTTAGCTACGAGCAGTACTTC. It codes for CASSLAALSYEQYF.

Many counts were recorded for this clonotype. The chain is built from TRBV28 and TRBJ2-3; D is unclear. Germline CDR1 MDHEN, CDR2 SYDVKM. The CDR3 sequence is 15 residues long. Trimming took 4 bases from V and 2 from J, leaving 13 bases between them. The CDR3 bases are TGTGCCAGCAGTTCCCATAAGGGTTTCACAGATACGCAGTATTTT. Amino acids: CASSSHKGFTDTQYF.

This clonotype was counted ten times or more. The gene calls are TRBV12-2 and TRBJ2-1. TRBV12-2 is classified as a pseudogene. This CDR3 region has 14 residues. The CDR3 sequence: CASRLRTYYNEQFF. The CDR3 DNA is TGTGCAAGTCGCCTCCGGACCTATTACAATGAGCAGTTCTTC.